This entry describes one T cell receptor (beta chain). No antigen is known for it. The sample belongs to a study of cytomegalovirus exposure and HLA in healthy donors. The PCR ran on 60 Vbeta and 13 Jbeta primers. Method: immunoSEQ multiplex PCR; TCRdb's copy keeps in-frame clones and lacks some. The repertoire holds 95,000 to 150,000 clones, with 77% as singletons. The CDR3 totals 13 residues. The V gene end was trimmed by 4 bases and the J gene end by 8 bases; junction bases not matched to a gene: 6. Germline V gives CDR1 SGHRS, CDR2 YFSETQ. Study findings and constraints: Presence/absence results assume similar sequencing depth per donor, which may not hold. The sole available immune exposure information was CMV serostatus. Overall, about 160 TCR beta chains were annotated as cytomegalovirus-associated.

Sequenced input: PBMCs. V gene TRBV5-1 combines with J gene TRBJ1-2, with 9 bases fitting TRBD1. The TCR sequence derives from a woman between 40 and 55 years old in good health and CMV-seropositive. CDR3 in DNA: TGCGCCAGCAGCCCCGGGACAGGGCAAGGCTACACCTTC. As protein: CASSPGTGQGYTF.